Reported below is one T cell receptor (beta chain). These data are taken from a study of blood T cells in healthy people across ages. Germline V gives CDR1 DFQATT, CDR2 SNEGSKA (reference sequence). The CDR3 has 11 residues. With 4 bases removed from V and 9 bases from J, the gap between germline ends came to 10 bases. A sample-barcoded 5' primer and a J-beta primer mix were used in a second PCR of about 7 to 12 cycles. One entry per CDR3 protein, called by TCRdb with MiXCR from the 5' RACE reads. The table includes hundreds of thousands of distinct CDR3 sequences, roughly 21% detected once. The source material was blood. The receptor comes from a man in his 70s in good health. V usage is TRBV20-1 and J usage is TRBJ2-1; the D is unclear. The CDR3 spells CSAKGLGEQFF. The CDR3 DNA sequence: TGCAGTGCTAAAGGGTTGGGTGAGCAGTTCTTC.